The 21 T cell receptor beta chains presented below share a single source sample, sequenced in a study of regulatory T cells in long-lasting Graves disease. Relying on iRepertoire HTBI primers and Arm-PCR of CDR3 regions, the team built TCR beta libraries. TCRdb analysed the multiplex PCR reads with MiXCR anew, one entry per CDR3 protein. The sample includes around 510,000 distinct CDR3 sequences, less than 25% of them seen just once. Time point described: persistent/refractory GD, antithyroid drugs over 5 years with positive TRAb. With RNA extracted from PBMCs as input, the TCR library was made. The sequencing used peripheral blood mononuclear cells (PBMCs), collected when the disease was refractory, from a patient treated with antithyroid drugs. These receptors were collected from a female donor with Graves disease.

This clonotype was observed a handful of times. The gene calls are TRBV25-1 and TRBJ1-3; D remains unclear. The CDR3 is 14 residues long. V was clipped by 2 bases and J by 2 bases, with 7 bases between them. Looked up from germline, CDR1 is MGHDK and CDR2 is SYGVNS. CDR3: CASSEERTGNTIYF. Here the CDR3 DNA reads TGTGCCAGCAGTGAAGAGAGAACTGGAAACACCATATATTTT. Full variable domain (remainder filled in from reference TRBV25-1 and TRBJ1-3): EADIYQTPRYLVIGTGKKITLECSQTMGHDKMYWYQQDPGMELHLIHYSYGVNSTEKGDLSSESTVSRIRTEHFPLTLESARPSHTSQYLCASSEERTGNTIYFGEGSWLTVV.

The V gene is TRBV6-1, the J gene TRBJ1-5; the match to TRBD1 covers 8 bases. Germline V CDR1 and CDR2: MNHNS, SASEGT. The CDR3 extends over 15 amino acids. J was trimmed by 5 bases and V by 6 bases; bases with no gene match: 9. The CDR3 nucleotides are TGTGCCAGCAGAACAGGACAGGGTGGAGATCAGCCCCAGCATTTT. The encoded protein is CASRTGQGGDQPQHF.

In this sample, this clonotype turned up many times. The chain is built from TRBV15 and TRBJ2-7; 13 bases agree with TRBD2. This CDR3 is built from 19 residues. The germline CDR1 and CDR2 sequences are LNHNV and YYDKDF (reference sequence). The ends lost 2 bases at V and 4 bases at J; junction bases unmatched: 14. The CDR3 nucleotides are TGTGCCACCAGCAGACCCCTGCTGACTAGCGGGAGGTTGCATTACGAGCAGTACTTC. It yields the protein CATSRPLLTSGRLHYEQYF.

This clonotype was recorded at least ten times. The chain employs TRBV2 and TRBJ2-5, with TRBD2 matching 10 bases. This CDR3 spans 14 amino acids. CDR1 is SNHLY, CDR2 FYNNEI, per germline. The V segment lost 6 bases and the J segment 3 bases; nucleotides outside the gene matches: 4. As DNA, the CDR3 is TGTGCCAGCAGGTTAGGACTAGCGGAAGAGACCCAGTACTTC. Residues: CASRLGLAEETQYF.

In its sample, this clonotype was seen a few times. This chain links TRBV10-1 with TRBJ1-5; 8 bases are shared with TRBD1. Germline trimming cut 2 bases from V and 5 bases from J; bases unmatched to any gene: 5. The CDR3 consists of 15 residues. Looked up from germline, CDR1 is WNHNN and CDR2 is SYGVQD (reference sequence). DNA of the CDR3: TGCGCCAGCAGTGAGCCTGGACAGGGCGATCAGCCCCAGCATTTT. Encoded protein: CASSEPGQGDQPQHF.

This clonotype has ten or more counts. J is TRBJ2-2 and V is TRBV2, with D possibly being TRBD1 (6 bases). Germline CDR1 reads SNHLY; CDR2 reads FYNNEI. Trimming removed 7 bases at V and 2 bases at J, with 20 bases between. The CDR3 length is 17 residues. The CDR3 region is CASTIVPGQINTGELFF. The DNA for the CDR3 is TGTGCCAGCACAATTGTCCCTGGACAGATTAACACCGGGGAGCTGTTTTTT.

The chain has TRBV19 and TRBJ2-5, with 7 bases matching TRBD1. This CDR3 region has 15 residues. From germline, CDR1 is LNHDA and CDR2 SQIVND (reference sequence). Germline trimming cut 5 bases from V and 4 bases from J; bases unmatched to any gene: 10. CDR3 bases: TGTGCCAGTAGTCCCGGGACAGTTTACGTAGAGACCCAGTACTTC. This encodes CASSPGTVYVETQYF.

This sequence joins TRBV28 and TRBJ2-1; TRBD2 might be the D (6 bases). The V end lost 5 bases, the J end lost 0 bases, and 11 bases lay between the germline ends. This CDR3 is built from 15 residues. Germline V gene lookup returns CDR1 MDHEN and CDR2 SYDVKM. The CDR3 bases are TGTGCCAGCAGTCGGGACTTAAGCTCCTACAATGAGCAGTTCTTC. Translating gives CASSRDLSSYNEQFF.

This clonotype was detected ten times or more. The chain has TRBV6-1 and TRBJ1-2; D gene unclear. This CDR3 comprises 12 residues. CDR1 MNHNS and CDR2 SASEGT come from the germline V gene. V lost 3 bases and J 6 bases, leaving 8 bases between the germline ends. The CDR3 here is CASSDPLDGYTF. The DNA of the CDR3 is TGTGCCAGCAGTGATCCTTTAGATGGCTACACCTTC.

The gene calls are TRBV20-1 and TRBJ2-2, with TRBD1 identical over 8 bases. This CDR3 contains 14 residues. V lost 3 bases and J lost 7; bases outside the gene matches: 7. Germline assignment: CDR1 DFQATT and CDR2 SNEGSKA (reference sequence). The CDR3 coding sequence is TGCAGTGCTAGGGGCAGGGGGCTTCTCGGGGAGCTGTTTTTT. This codes for CSARGRGLLGELFF.

This clonotype showed up just a few times. The V gene is TRBV5-6, the J gene TRBJ2-5; D is possibly TRBD2 (6 bases). The germline V and J ends were trimmed by 1 base and 7 bases, with 17 bases remaining between them. The CDR3 runs 15 residues. In germline, CDR1 is SGHDT, CDR2 YYEEEE. The CDR3 loop reads CASSLIDRGSGTQYF. The CDR3 DNA reads TGTGCCAGCAGCTTGATAGATCGGGGGTCAGGGACCCAGTACTTC.

V gene TRBV19 combines with J gene TRBJ2-6; D is possibly TRBD2 (5 bases). Trimming shortened V by 8 bases and J by 1 base, and 12 bases separated the two germline ends. The CDR3 has 15 amino acids. CDR1 and CDR2 from the germline V gene are LNHDA and SQIVND (reference sequence). CDR3: CASAEARSGANVLTF. The CDR3 DNA reads TGTGCCAGTGCGGAGGCGAGGTCTGGGGCCAACGTCCTGACTTTC.

This sequence joins TRBV29-1 and TRBJ2-3, with 16 bases lining up with TRBD2. Trimming took 6 bases from V and 4 from J; bases not matched to a gene: 13. This CDR3 has 18 residues. Germline loops: CDR1 SQVTM, CDR2 ANQGSEA. This chain's CDR3 is CSVPGLAGGLIKADTQYF. The CDR3 DNA sequence: TGCAGCGTCCCGGGACTAGCGGGAGGGCTTATAAAGGCAGATACGCAGTATTTT.

This clonotype was seen ten or more times. The chain joins TRBV28 to TRBJ2-5; D is undetermined. Trimming left V 3 bases short and J 5 bases short, with 10 bases between. This CDR3 region has 13 residues. Per the germline V gene, CDR1 is MDHEN and CDR2 is SYDVKM. The CDR3 reads CASSFGPWETQYF. Written as DNA, the CDR3 is TGTGCCAGCAGTTTCGGGCCTTGGGAGACCCAGTACTTC.

This clonotype was counted many times. The CDR3, as DNA: TGTGCCAGCAGTGACGGACTAGCGGGAGTTACCGAAGCAGATACGCAGTATTTT. Its translation is CASSDGLAGVTEADTQYF. This rearrangement joins TRBV2 to TRBJ2-3, with 13 nucleotides matching TRBD2. Germline V gene data show CDR1 as SNHLY and CDR2 as FYNNEI. This CDR3 spans 18 amino acids. After removal of 3 bases from V and 4 bases from J, the junction contained 10 bases not matched to a gene.

This clonotype was detected ten times or more. This rearrangement joins TRBV12-3 or TRBV12-4 to TRBJ1-5, with 8 nucleotides matching TRBD1. The CDR3 loop spans 14 amino acids. V dropped 6 bases and J dropped 6; count of bases not matched to a gene: 7. CDR3 nucleotides: TGTGCCAGCAGCCGAACAGGGGGTAGTCAGCCCCAGCATTTT. It encodes CASSRTGGSQPQHF.

This clonotype was counted only a few times. The V and J genes are TRBV11-1 and TRBJ2-4; possible D gene TRBD1, 5 bases. The length of the CDR3 is 14 residues. Germline V gene sequence: CDR1 SGHAT, CDR2 FQDESV (reference sequence). With 5 bases removed from V and 6 bases from J, the gap between germline ends came to 14 bases. The CDR3 reads CASSPDMGLNIQYF. CDR3 nucleotides: TGTGCCAGCAGCCCGGACATGGGTCTAAACATTCAGTACTTC.

This clonotype was counted only a few times. The rearrangement joins TRBV4-1 to TRBJ2-7; D may match TRBD1 or TRBD2 (5 bases each). The V end lost 3 bases, the J end lost 0 bases, and 12 bases lay between the germline ends. The germline V gene encodes CDR1 MGHRA and CDR2 YSYEKL. The CDR3 consists of 15 residues. CDR3 DNA sequence: TGCGCCAGCAGCCACGAGGGGCTGAGCTCCTACGAGCAGTACTTC. It is translated as CASSHEGLSSYEQYF.

This clonotype came up a few times. The V call is TRBV12-3 or TRBV12-4, the J call TRBJ2-7; TRBD1 or TRBD2 may be the D gene (5 bases each). The CDR3 runs to 13 residues. V gave up 6 bases and J gave up 3 bases, with 12 bases separating them. The CDR3 bases are TGTGCCAGCAGCCGGGACCATGACTACGAGCAGTACTTC. It yields the protein CASSRDHDYEQYF.

V usage is TRBV7-9 and J usage is TRBJ2-6; D is tentatively TRBD1 or TRBD2 (5 bases each). The germline CDR1 and CDR2 sequences are SEHNR and FQNEAQ (reference sequence). V was clipped by 2 bases and J by 3 bases, with 8 bases between them. The CDR3 totals 15 residues. The CDR3 loop reads CASSLRGDGANVLTF. The CDR3 coding sequence is TGTGCCAGCAGCTTAAGAGGGGATGGGGCCAACGTCCTGACTTTC.

This clonotype came up a few times. CDR3 sequence reads: CASSVGRGPEAFF. The CDR3 DNA reads as TGTGCCAGCAGCGTCGGCAGGGGGCCTGAAGCTTTCTTT. The chain couples TRBV9 to TRBJ1-1; 8 nucleotides agree with TRBD1. The germline V gene encodes CDR1 SGDLS and CDR2 YYNGEE. The V gene end was trimmed by 2 bases and the J gene end by 6 bases; junction bases not matched to a gene: 3. The CDR3 has 13 amino acids.